Listed below are T cell receptor beta chains from one sample, sequenced in a study of shared clonotypes between healthy human individuals. Measured with immunoSEQ multiplex PCR; TCRdb has only the in-frame clones, and not every one. The sample records a few million clones, around nine tenths being singletons. The sequenced sample was naive CD4+ T cells sorted from blood. The receptor source for this set is a young man in good health. Each CDR3 is given with its conserved first and last residue. D genes are given only for firm matches. Size tells how often a clone was seen (once, few, many) or the class of an expanded clone, and some rows leave it out.

clone size	V gene	D gene	J gene	CDR3 length	CDR3 DNA	CDR3 protein
-	TRBV15	TRBD1	TRBJ2-6	20	TGTGCCACCAGCCGGAGCCGGGACAGGGTGGGGGGAAAAGGGGCCAACGTCCTGACTTTC	CATSRSRDRVGGKGANVLTF
-	TRBV28	TRBD1	TRBJ1-2	15	TGTGCCAGCAGTCCCTCGGGACAGGGGGACTATGGCTACACCTTC	CASSPSGQGDYGYTF
-	TRBV18	-	TRBJ2-7	14	TGTGCCAGCTCACCACCTTCCGGACGACACGAGCAGTACTTC	CASSPPSGRHEQYF
-	TRBV9	TRBD2	TRBJ2-4	19	TGTGCCAGCAGCGTAGAGGGTAGCGGGGCACAGTCAGCCAAAAACATTCAGTACTTC	CASSVEGSGAQSAKNIQYF
-	TRBV4-1	-	TRBJ2-3	17	TGCGCCAGCAGCCAAGAATCAGGCGGGGGCACGATAGATACGCAGTATTTT	CASSQESGGGTIDTQYF
-	TRBV2	-	TRBJ2-1	13	TGTGCCAGCAGCCGGGACGGAAACAATGAGCAGTTCTTC	CASSRDGNNEQFF
-	TRBV7-2	TRBD2	TRBJ2-3	14	TGTGCCAGCAACACGGGACTATACACAGATACGCAGTATTTT	CASNTGLYTDTQYF
-	TRBV5-6	-	TRBJ1-1	14	TGTGCCAGCAGCGTGGACCGTCTTCTCACTGAAGCTTTCTTT	CASSVDRLLTEAFF
-	TRBV18	-	TRBJ1-3	14	TGTGCCAGCTCACCACAAGGACAGGGAAACACCATATATTTT	CASSPQGQGNTIYF
-	TRBV21-1	-	TRBJ1-5	16	TGTGCCAGCAGCACCCTGATCCGGGACTCTAATCAGCCCCAGCATTTT	CASSTLIRDSNQPQHF
-	TRBV18	-	TRBJ2-7	13	TGTGCCAGCTCATCAAGGCTAGAGGACGAGCAGTACTTC	CASSSRLEDEQYF
-	TRBV15	TRBD2	TRBJ2-2	16	TGTGCCACCAGCAGAGGCGGAGGGGAGGGCACCGGGGAGCTGTTTTTT	CATSRGGGEGTGELFF
few	TRBV2	-	TRBJ1-1	11	TGTGCCAGCCGTAGGGACACTGAAGCTTTCTTT	CASRRDTEAFF
-	TRBV28	-	TRBJ1-6	16	TGTGCCAGCAGTACCTACCTAGGGACCTATAATTCACCCCTCCACTTT	CASSTYLGTYNSPLHF
-	TRBV5-8	-	TRBJ1-5	14	TGTGCCAGCAGTGCGGGGGGCAAGAATCAGCCCCAGCATTTT	CASSAGGKNQPQHF